Following are 28 T cell receptor beta chains from one sample sequenced in a study of cytomegalovirus exposure and HLA in healthy donors. 13 Jbeta primers and 60 Vbeta primers were used for the PCR. Some clones are missing from TCRdb's copy, which holds only in-frame ones; the method was immunoSEQ multiplex PCR. The repertoire has under 200,000 clones, about 79% of them found once; the top ten carry roughly 6.7%. The sample comprised PBMCs. These receptors were obtained from a man over 45 in good health and CMV-seropositive.

The genes are TRBV14 and TRBJ2-5; tentatively, D is TRBD1 (6 bases). Judging by the DNA end, TRBJ2-7 fits better; the J call may be wrong. In germline, CDR1 is SGHDN, CDR2 FVKESK. The CDR3 length is 14 residues. The CDR3 is CASSPYRAPDEQYF. DNA of the CDR3: TGTGCCAGCAGCCCCTACAGGGCTCCGGACGAGCAGTACTTC.

The rearrangement links TRBV6-5 to TRBJ1-3; D ambiguous. Germline CDR1 is MNHEY and CDR2 is SVGAGI. This CDR3 spans 15 amino acids. Deletions cut 2 bases from V and 2 bases from J, with 10 bases between. Here the CDR3 reads CASSYGQLPGNTIYF. Written as DNA, the CDR3 is TGTGCCAGCAGTTACGGCCAACTACCTGGAAACACCATATATTTT.

This chain links TRBV11-2 with TRBJ2-2; 7 bases agree with TRBD1. The V gene's germline CDR1 is SGHAT and CDR2 FQNNGV. Trimming cost V 7 bases and J 2 bases; bases outside gene matches: 7. This CDR3 has 15 amino acids. The CDR3 loop is CASTEDRPNTGELFF. The CDR3 DNA reads TGTGCCAGCACCGAGGACAGGCCTAACACCGGGGAGCTGTTTTTT.

The rearrangement uses TRBV13 and TRBJ2-5; D is unclear. The germline gives CDR1 PRHDT, CDR2 FYEKMQ (reference sequence). The CDR3 loop spans 13 amino acids. V gave up 4 bases and J gave up 4 bases, with 10 bases separating them. The CDR3 protein is CASSSYSPETQYF. The CDR3, as DNA: TGTGCCAGCAGCTCCTACTCCCCAGAGACCCAGTACTTC.

As regards this clone: Other DNA sequences in this specimen translate into the identical CDR3. V gene TRBV19 combines with J gene TRBJ1-2; D might be TRBD1 (5 bases). V lost 4 bases to trimming and J lost 0 bases, with 12 bases between them. The CDR3 runs 15 residues. Looked up from germline, CDR1 is LNHDA and CDR2 is SQIVND (reference sequence). CDR3 amino acids: CASSTLGQANYGYTF. CDR3 nucleotides: TGTGCCAGTAGTACCCTGGGGCAAGCTAACTATGGCTACACCTTC.

The chain carries TRBV19 and TRBJ2-5, with D perhaps matching TRBD2 (6 bases). The V end was cut by 3 bases, the J end by 5 bases, with 16 bases between. Germline CDR1 reads LNHDA; CDR2 reads SQIVND (reference sequence). The length of the CDR3 is 15 residues. CDR3: CASSINRERTETQYF. The CDR3 DNA reads TGTGCCAGTAGTATTAATCGGGAGAGAACCGAGACCCAGTACTTC.

This rearrangement joins TRBV6-1 to TRBJ1-1; no clear D. The length of the CDR3 is 14 residues. Trimming cost V 4 bases and J 0 bases, with 9 bases left between them. CDR1 and CDR2 from the germline V gene are MNHNS and SASEGT. CDR3 coding DNA: TGTGCCAGCAGTGTTCAGACAATGAACACTGAAGCTTTCTTT. Amino acids: CASSVQTMNTEAFF.

This rearrangement joins TRBV28 to TRBJ1-2; D gene uncertain. This CDR3 has 11 amino acids. Germline lookup yields CDR1 MDHEN and CDR2 SYDVKM. Between the trimmed V and J ends, which lost 6 bases and 0 bases, there was a span of 2 bases. The CDR3 region has the DNA TGTGCCAGCAGCTCTAACTATGGCTACACCTTC. Encoded protein: CASSSNYGYTF.

CDR3 sequence reads: CASSADRGRGEAFF. The CDR3 DNA reads TGTGCCAGCAGCGCAGACAGGGGGCGAGGTGAAGCTTTCTTT. The chain combines TRBV7-6 with TRBJ1-1; 10 nucleotides align to TRBD1. In germline, CDR1 is SGHVS, CDR2 FNYEAQ. V shed 5 bases and J 7 bases; nucleotides not matched to a gene: 7. CDR3 size: 14 residues.

The rearrangement joins TRBV18 to TRBJ2-7; 8 nucleotides line up with TRBD2. The length of the CDR3 is 15 residues. V shed 3 bases and J 3 bases; nucleotides not matched to a gene: 7. CDR1 and CDR2 from the germline V gene are KGHSH and LQKENI. The CDR3 is CASSPGRGAGYEQYF. DNA for the CDR3: TGTGCCAGCTCACCGGGGCGGGGGGCCGGCTACGAGCAGTACTTC.

The chain links TRBV7-6 to TRBJ2-3, with D perhaps TRBD2 (5 bases). The germline gives CDR1 SGHVS, CDR2 FNYEAQ. The CDR3 is 14 amino acids. The V and J ends lost 4 bases and 1 base respectively, with 9 bases between them. The CDR3 loop reads CASSWLRGTDTQYF. CDR3 sequence (DNA): TGTGCCAGCAGCTGGCTGCGGGGCACAGATACGCAGTATTTT.

The V call is TRBV6-1, the J call TRBJ1-5; D uncertain. The germline V and J ends were trimmed by 0 bases and 9 bases, with 12 bases remaining between them. Germline V lookup: CDR1 MNHNS, CDR2 SASEGT. This CDR3 contains 14 residues. CDR3 nucleotide sequence: TGTGCCAGCAGTGAAGCTAGTGGCCGGGGGCCCCAGCATTTT. This codes for CASSEASGRGPQHF.

This chain joins TRBV23-1 and TRBJ1-5; D uncertain. TRBV23-1 is marked as an open reading frame, function uncertain. The CDR3 runs 18 residues. The V and J ends lost 4 bases and 0 bases respectively, with 19 bases between them. The CDR3 DNA reads as TGCGCCAGCAGTCTAACCTGGTCGGGAAGACTTAGCAATCAGCCCCAGCATTTT. As protein: CASSLTWSGRLSNQPQHF.

V usage is TRBV9 and J usage is TRBJ2-3; D unclear. This CDR3 comprises 14 residues. The germline V gene has CDR1 SGDLS and CDR2 YYNGEE. Trimming took off 0 bases at V and 4 bases at J, with 9 bases between the two ends. The CDR3 sequence is CASSVASRADTQYF. For the CDR3, the DNA is TGTGCCAGCAGCGTAGCGAGCCGGGCAGATACGCAGTATTTT.

The genes are TRBV2 and TRBJ2-3; TRBD2 matches at 8 bases. The germline gives CDR1 SNHLY, CDR2 FYNNEI. The CDR3 spans 15 residues. The ends lost 5 bases at V and 0 bases at J; junction bases unmatched: 4. CDR3 protein: CASSLTGGSTDTQYF. The CDR3 coding sequence is TGTGCCAGCAGTCTCACGGGGGGGAGCACAGATACGCAGTATTTT. The variable domain in full, with the rest retrieved from reference TRBV2 and TRBJ2-3, is EPEVTQTPSHQVTQMGQEVILRCVPISNHLYFYWYRQILGQKVEFLVSFYNNEISEKSEIFDDQFSVERPDGSNFTLKIRSTKLEDSAMYFCASSLTGGSTDTQYFGPGTRLTVL.

The chain uses TRBV10-3 and TRBJ2-7, with unresolved D. Germline V gene sequence: CDR1 ENHRY, CDR2 SYGVKD. The CDR3 length is 13 residues. V dropped 2 bases and J dropped 2 bases, with 7 bases sitting between them. CDR3 loop: CAISEGGTYEQYF. The CDR3 DNA sequence: TGTGCCATCAGTGAGGGCGGAACCTACGAGCAGTACTTC.

V and J are TRBV7-8 and TRBJ2-4; 12 bases are a match to TRBD2. Germline CDR1 and CDR2: SGHVS and FQNEAQ. This CDR3 region has 17 residues. V was pared by 5 bases and J by 1 base, with 6 bases of the junction left unmatched. In DNA form, the CDR3 reads TGTGCCAGCAGCATGCGACTAGCGGGAGAGGCCAAAAACATTCAGTACTTC. Protein product: CASSMRLAGEAKNIQYF.

The CDR3 DNA sequence: TGTGCCAGCAGCTTGGATTTGACAGGGTCCTACAATGAGCAGTTCTTC. Protein product: CASSLDLTGSYNEQFF. The chain carries TRBV5-6 and TRBJ2-1; TRBD1 agrees at 7 bases. CDR1 is SGHDT, CDR2 YYEEEE, per germline. The CDR3 covers 16 residues. V lost 0 bases to trimming and J lost 1 base; unmatched junction nucleotides: 4.

The CDR3 protein is CAKLAGDGVYEQYF. The CDR3 DNA is TGTGCCAAGCTTGCGGGGGACGGAGTCTACGAGCAGTACTTC. This chain links TRBV2 with TRBJ2-7; 7 positions match TRBD2. J gave up 3 bases and V 10 bases, and 12 bases lay outside the gene matches. The CDR3 is 14 residues long. CDR1 SNHLY and CDR2 FYNNEI come from the germline V gene.

CDR3 residues: CASSPQGGVAFF. In nucleotides, the CDR3 is TGTGCCAGCAGCCCACAGGGGGGCGTAGCTTTCTTT. The rearrangement joins TRBV7-3 to TRBJ1-1; 8 nucleotides match TRBD1. This CDR3 is built from 12 residues. V shed 5 bases, J shed 10 bases, and the junction held 6 bases outside the gene matches. Germline V lookup: CDR1 SGHTA, CDR2 FQGTGA.

The J gene is TRBJ2-5, the V gene TRBV9, with 11 bases lining up with TRBD2. The CDR3 has 18 amino acids. Looked up from germline, CDR1 is SGDLS and CDR2 is YYNGEE. V shed 3 bases, J shed 2 bases, and the junction held 12 bases outside the gene matches. The CDR3: CASSEGTSGQISQETQYF. The CDR3, as DNA: TGTGCCAGCAGCGAGGGGACTAGCGGCCAAATTTCGCAAGAGACCCAGTACTTC.

J is TRBJ1-6 and V is TRBV7-8; tentatively, D is TRBD1 (5 bases). The CDR3 has 16 amino acids. With 3 bases removed from V and 11 bases from J, the gap between germline ends came to 20 bases. Germline V lookup: CDR1 SGHVS, CDR2 FQNEAQ. DNA of the CDR3: TGTGCCAGCAGCTTCGACGGTGGGGCACGAGAAACACCCCTCCACTTT. Its protein product is CASSFDGGARETPLHF.

The V call is TRBV15, the J call TRBJ2-7; perhaps TRBD1 as D (6 bases). From germline, CDR1 is LNHNV and CDR2 YYDKDF (reference sequence). This CDR3 comprises 13 residues. Trimming stripped 4 bases from V and 4 bases from J, with 11 bases between. This CDR3 reads CATSTQGGYEQYV. CDR3 in DNA: TGTGCCACCAGCACCCAAGGGGGTTACGAGCAGTACGTC.

In its sample, this clone was seen once. This chain connects TRBV6-1 to TRBJ1-2; D ambiguous. Deletions cut 3 bases from V and 5 bases from J, with 16 bases between. This CDR3 has 15 residues. The germline CDR1 and CDR2 sequences are MNHNS and SASEGT. CDR3 protein: CASSDIGGMGYGYTF. The CDR3 region has the DNA TGTGCCAGCAGTGATATAGGAGGTATGGGTTATGGCTACACCTTC.

This clone came up once. J is TRBJ2-3 and V is TRBV7-3; possibly TRBD1 for D (6 bases). Between the trimmed V and J ends, which lost 2 bases and 2 bases, there was a span of 14 bases. The CDR3 spans 16 residues. From germline, CDR1 is SGHTA and CDR2 FQGTGA. This CDR3 reads CASSLGQTTNTDTQYF. CDR3 in DNA: TGTGCCAGCAGCTTAGGACAGACGACGAACACAGATACGCAGTATTTT. The full variable domain, rest sourced from reference TRBV7-3 and TRBJ2-3, is GAGVSQTPSNKVTEKGKYVELRCDPISGHTALYWYRQSLGQGPEFLIYFQGTGAADDSGLPNDRFFAVRPEGSVSTLKIQRTERGDSAVYLCASSLGQTTNTDTQYFGPGTRLTVL.

V and J are TRBV6-1 and TRBJ2-4, with D possibly TRBD1 on 7 matching bases. Germline CDR1 is MNHNS and CDR2 is SASEGT. V was clipped by 7 bases and J by 2 bases, with 15 bases between them. The CDR3 spans 15 residues. CDR3: CASNEEGQPKNIQYF. DNA for the CDR3: TGTGCCAGCAATGAGGAGGGACAGCCCAAAAACATTCAGTACTTC.

This sequence joins TRBV5-8 and TRBJ2-3; a possible D gene is TRBD2 (6 bases). Germline CDR1 reads SGHTS; CDR2 reads YDEGEE. The CDR3 sequence is 17 residues long. V gave up 0 bases and J gave up 5 bases, with 19 bases separating them. The CDR3 loop is CASSLEGSRGHGDTQYF. The DNA for the CDR3 is TGTGCCAGCAGCTTGGAAGGGTCGCGGGGTCATGGAGATACGCAGTATTTT.

The chain joins TRBV7-2 to TRBJ2-3, with 10 bases identical to TRBD2. Germline V gene sequence: CDR1 SGHTA, CDR2 FQGNSA. V gave up 6 bases and J gave up 6 bases; unmatched junction bases: 9. The CDR3 consists of 15 residues. This CDR3 is CASRLASGRADTQYF. CDR3 DNA: TGTGCCAGCAGGCTAGCTAGCGGGAGAGCGGATACGCAGTATTTT.